This T cell receptor beta chain stems from a study of blood T cell repertoires in COVID-19. In the study overall: The study drew acute and convalescent COVID-19 samples from the United States, Italy and Spain.

V shed 4 bases, J shed 13 bases, and the junction held 12 bases outside the gene matches. The CDR3 has 12 residues. Looked up from germline, CDR1 is SQVTM and CDR2 is ANQGSEA. This clone occurred once. Per the original data handling: Amplification from reference gene primers served as the basis for estimated nucleated cell counts. Assay: immunoSEQ multiplex PCR; the TCRdb copy retains only in-frame clones and omits some. The V and J calls and the clone size are those of that table, but D and trimming were determined from the DNA. Of 250,000 or so clones listed, around 87% are singletons. The Seattle patients, enrolled during active infection, were followed longitudinally.

Sequencing was done on a sample of peripheral blood. The J gene is TRBJ1-2, the V gene TRBV29-1; 7 bases fit TRBD1. The clonotype comes from a woman in her sixties or seventies with COVID-19, enrolled during active disease. The chain's CDR3 is CSVVRDSLGVTF. The CDR3 DNA reads TGCAGCGTTGTTAGGGACAGTCTTGGTGTCACCTTC.